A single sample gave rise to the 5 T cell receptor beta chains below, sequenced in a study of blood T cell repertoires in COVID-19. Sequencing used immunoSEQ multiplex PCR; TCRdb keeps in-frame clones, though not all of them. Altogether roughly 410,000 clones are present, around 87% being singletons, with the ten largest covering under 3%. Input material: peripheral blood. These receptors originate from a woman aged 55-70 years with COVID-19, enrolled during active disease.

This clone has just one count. CDR3 DNA: TGTGCCAGCAGCAGAGGGGGCTTGGCTTTCTTT. Its translation is CASSRGGLAFF. The chain couples TRBV5-8 to TRBJ1-1; 7 bases fit TRBD1. The CDR3 is 11 residues long. J was trimmed by 11 bases and V by 4 bases; bases with no gene match: 5. The V gene's germline CDR1 is SGHTS and CDR2 YDEGEE.

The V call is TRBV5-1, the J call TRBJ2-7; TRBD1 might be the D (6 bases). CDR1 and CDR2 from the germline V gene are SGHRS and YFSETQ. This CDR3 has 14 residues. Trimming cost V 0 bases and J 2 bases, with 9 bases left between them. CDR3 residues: CASSLEGVPYEQYF. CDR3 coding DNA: TGCGCCAGCAGCTTGGAGGGGGTGCCCTACGAGCAGTACTTC.

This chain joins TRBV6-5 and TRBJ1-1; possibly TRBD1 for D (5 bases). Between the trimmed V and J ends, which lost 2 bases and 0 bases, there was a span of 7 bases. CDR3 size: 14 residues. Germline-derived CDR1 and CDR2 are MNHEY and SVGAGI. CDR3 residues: CASSYRGMNTEAFF. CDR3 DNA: TGTGCCAGCAGTTACAGGGGAATGAACACTGAAGCTTTCTTT.

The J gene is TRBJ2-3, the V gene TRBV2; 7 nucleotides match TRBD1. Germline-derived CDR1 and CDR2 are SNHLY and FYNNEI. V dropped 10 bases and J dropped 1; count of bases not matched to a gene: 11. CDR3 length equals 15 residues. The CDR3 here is CATRKGAWGTDTQYF. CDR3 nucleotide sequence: TGTGCCACCAGGAAGGGGGCGTGGGGCACAGATACGCAGTATTTT.

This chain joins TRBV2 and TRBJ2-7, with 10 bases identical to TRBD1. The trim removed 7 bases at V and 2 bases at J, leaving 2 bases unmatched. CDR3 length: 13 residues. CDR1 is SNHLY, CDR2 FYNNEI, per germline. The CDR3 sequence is CASTGTGAYEQYF. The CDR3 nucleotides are TGTGCCAGCACCGGGACAGGGGCCTACGAGCAGTACTTC.